The rows below give T cell receptor beta chains drawn from one sample of a study of PD-1 blockade in classical Hodgkin lymphoma. Only in-frame clones appear in the TCRdb table, and some are missing; sequencing was by immunoSEQ multiplex PCR. The sample consists of tens of thousands of clones, more than 75% of them appearing once. The sample consisted of peripheral blood mononuclear cells (PBMCs), taken before the second cycle of nivolumab. Receptor source: a human donor with classical Hodgkin lymphoma. Each CDR3 is given with its conserved first and last residue. A D gene is named only where the DNA matches it firmly. Where a row states a size, it is once, few, many or the class of an expanded clone; other rows omit it.

TRBV5-1	NA	NA	TRBJ1-1	TGCGCCAGCGGTCGGTCGGGGGGTGAGAACACTGAAGCTTTCTTT	CASGRSGGENTEAFF
TRBV5-1	once	TRBD1	TRBJ2-7	TGCGCCAGCAGCGCGGTCGGGACAGGCTACGAGCAGTACTTC	CASSAVGTGYEQYF
TRBV6-6	NA	NA	TRBJ2-2	TGTGCCAGCAGTCCGGGGTCGGAGAACACCGGGGAGCTGTTTTTT	CASSPGSENTGELFF
TRBV7-9	NA	NA	TRBJ1-3	TGTGCCAGCAGCAGGGACTTCGTCTCTGGAAACACCATATATTTT	CASSRDFVSGNTIYF
TRBV4-1	once	NA	TRBJ2-7	TGCGCCAGCAGCCAAGATACAACGGTTGTCACCTACGAGCAGTACTTC	CASSQDTTVVTYEQYF
TRBV12-5	NA	TRBD1	TRBJ1-4	TGTGCTAGTGGTTTGGGGGACAGGGCTGAAAAACTGTTTTTT	CASGLGDRAEKLFF
TRBV4-1	NA	NA	TRBJ2-1	TGCGCCAGCAGCCCGGGCCAGCGGTGGAAAGATGAGCAGTTCTTC	CASSPGQRWKDEQFF
TRBV6-6	NA	TRBD2	TRBJ2-3	TGTGCCAGCGGGACTAGCGGGGGGGCTCGGGATACGCAGTATTTT	CASGTSGGARDTQYF
TRBV5-1	NA	NA	TRBJ1-1	TGCGCCAGCAGCTTGAGTGTCATTAGTGGAAACACTGAAGCTTTCTTT	CASSLSVISGNTEAFF
TRBV5-1	NA	TRBD1	TRBJ1-4	TGCGCCAGCGGACAACAGGGGGGTAATGAAAAACTGTTTTTT	CASGQQGGNEKLFF
TRBV27	NA	TRBD2	TRBJ2-3	TGTGCCAGCAGCCTAGGGGAGGGGACAGATACGCAGTATTTT	CASSLGEGTDTQYF
TRBV19	once	NA	TRBJ1-1	TGTGCCAGTAGTCCTTCGACGGGCGCGGAGAACACTGAAGCTTTCTTT	CASSPSTGAENTEAFF
TRBV11-1	NA	NA	TRBJ2-3	TGTGCCAGCAGCCTGGACAGATTAGATACGCAGTATTTT	CASSLDRLDTQYF
TRBV6-5	NA	TRBD1	TRBJ1-2	TGTGCCAGCAGTCTCCACAGGGGGCCGCCGAGGGGCTACACCTTC	CASSLHRGPPRGYTF
TRBV28	NA	NA	TRBJ1-6	TGTGCCAGCAGTTTGATATCCGGGGAATCACCCCTCCACTTT	CASSLISGESPLHF
TRBV18	NA	NA	TRBJ2-3	TGTGCCAGCTCACTGTGGCAGGGTGGCGATACGCAGTATTTT	CASSLWQGGDTQYF
TRBV4-1	NA	NA	TRBJ1-1	TGCGCCAGCAGCCTCAACAGGTACGGGGGAAAAAACACTGAAGCTTTCTTT	CASSLNRYGGKNTEAFF
TRBV5-1	NA	NA	TRBJ2-3	TGCGCCAGCAGCCCCCCAGGGGGGGGCACAGATACGCAGTATTTT	CASSPPGGGTDTQYF
TRBV6-1	NA	NA	TRBJ2-7	TGTGCCAGCAGCGGTGGGGGGGCGGCCTACGAGCAGTACTTC	CASSGGGAAYEQYF
TRBV5-1	NA	NA	TRBJ2-6	TGCGCCAGCAGCTTGGCCGGCGCTCTCACCGGCTCTGGGGCCAACGTCCTGACTTTC	CASSLAGALTGSGANVLTF
TRBV10-3	NA	NA	TRBJ2-2	TGTGCCATCGGGGCAGGTAACACCGGGGAGCTGTTTTTT	CAIGAGNTGELFF
TRBV7-9	NA	NA	TRBJ1-2	TGTGCCAGCAGCTTCCCGACAGGATTCACATATGGCTACACCTTC	CASSFPTGFTYGYTF
TRBV5-1	NA	NA	TRBJ1-2	TGCGCCAGCAGCTTGGGGGACACCCGCTACACCTTC	CASSLGDTRYTF
TRBV4-1	NA	TRBD2	TRBJ2-1	TGCGCCAGCAGCCAAGATATCTCTCGGCTAGCGGGGGGAGAGCAGTTCTTC	CASSQDISRLAGGEQFF